The rows below give T cell receptor beta chains drawn from one sample of a study of regulatory T cells in long-lasting Graves disease. TCRdb independently ran MiXCR on the multiplex PCR reads; one entry per CDR3 protein. Of a few hundred thousand distinct CDR3 sequences in the sample, over 14% were seen once. The data were also submitted as part of a second study, on T cells in Graves' hyperthyroidism and ophthalmopathy.

The sequences come from peripheral blood mononuclear cells (PBMCs), collected at new diagnosis, from a patient treated with antithyroid drugs. The receptors come from a woman in her forties with Graves disease. Each CDR3 is given with its conserved first and last residue. D genes are given only for firm matches. Clone size, where shown, is once, few, many, or a class for clones that have expanded.

D gene	clone size	CDR3 length	V gene	J gene	CDR3 DNA	CDR3 protein
NA	NA	13	TRBV11-3	TRBJ1-1	TGTGCCACCGGGGATTGGCGGGACACTGAAGCTTTCTTT	CATGDWRDTEAFF
NA	many	13	TRBV7-9	TRBJ1-6	TGTGCCAGCAGCTTAGAAGGGGGTTCACCCCTCCACTTT	CASSLEGGSPLHF
TRBD1	many	15	TRBV30	TRBJ2-5	TGTGCCTGGAGTGTAGGGGTACAGGGGGGAGAGACCCAGTACTTC	CAWSVGVQGGETQYF
NA	NA	15	TRBV29-1	TRBJ2-7	TGCAGCGTTGAAGGGGCATCCCAAGGCTTCTACGAGCAGTACTTC	CSVEGASQGFYEQYF
TRBD1	NA	16	TRBV6-1	TRBJ2-7	TGTGCCAGCAGTCCCGGGACAGGGGACAGCTCCTACGAGCAGTACTTC	CASSPGTGDSSYEQYF
TRBD1	many	14	TRBV12-3/TRBV12-4	TRBJ2-2	TGTGCCAGCAGCCGACGGGACAGAACCGGGGAGCTGTTTTTT	CASSRRDRTGELFF
NA	many	13	TRBV18	TRBJ2-3	TGTGCCAGCTCACCACCTTCAGCAGATACGCAGTATTTT	CASSPPSADTQYF
TRBD2	many	15	TRBV13	TRBJ2-5	TGTGCCAGCCAATCTAGCGGGAGGCCCCAAGAGACCCAGTACTTC	CASQSSGRPQETQYF
NA	few	14	TRBV5-6	TRBJ2-5	TGTGCCAGCAGCTTGGTCGGGCAGCAAGAGACCCAGTACTTC	CASSLVGQQETQYF
NA	once	15	TRBV6-1	TRBJ1-5	TGTGCCAGCAATCCATCGCAGGTTAGCAATCAGCCCCAGCATTTT	CASNPSQVSNQPQHF
NA	NA	13	TRBV7-3	TRBJ2-3	TGTGCCAGCAGCTTAATACGGGCAGATACGCAGTATTTT	CASSLIRADTQYF
TRBD1	NA	13	TRBV29-1	TRBJ1-2	TGCAGCGTCGTGGGACAGGGTTACTATGGCTACACCTTC	CSVVGQGYYGYTF
NA	many	14	TRBV3-1	TRBJ1-1	TGTGCCAGCAGCCAGACGTGGGCCGGCGCTGAAGCTTTCTTT	CASSQTWAGAEAFF
TRBD1	many	16	TRBV30	TRBJ2-7	TGTGCCTGGAGTGTAACAGTAATGGCAGGGGGTGGCGAGCAGTACTTC	CAWSVTVMAGGGEQYF
NA	few	15	TRBV5-5	TRBJ2-1	TGTGCCAGCAGCTTGGGATTCTCCGGGACCTATGAGCAGTTCTTC	CASSLGFSGTYEQFF
TRBD2	few	16	TRBV6-5	TRBJ2-3	TGTGCCAGCAGTTTACCACTAGCGGGGCCCACAGATACGCAGTATTTT	CASSLPLAGPTDTQYF
NA	many	18	TRBV12-3/TRBV12-4	TRBJ1-4	TGTGCCAGCAGTTCAATGTTCCCTCATACCTCTAGGAATGAAAAACTGTTTTTT	CASSSMFPHTSRNEKLFF
NA	NA	13	TRBV30	TRBJ2-2	TGTGCCTGGAGTGTACGATCAAACGGGGAGCTGTTTTTT	CAWSVRSNGELFF
NA	NA	13	TRBV5-6	TRBJ2-1	TGTGCCAGCAGCTTCGGGATGGCGAATGAGCAGTTCTTC	CASSFGMANEQFF
NA	many	14	TRBV10-2	TRBJ1-1	TGCGCCAGCAGTGAGTCGAGAGCAAACACTGAAGCTTTCTTT	CASSESRANTEAFF
NA	medium-sized	15	TRBV2	TRBJ2-3	TGTGCCAGCAGTCCTCGGGCGTCTCGGACAGATACGCAGTATTTT	CASSPRASRTDTQYF
NA	NA	14	TRBV12-3/TRBV12-4	TRBJ2-7	TGTGCCAGCACTATTACAGCTAGCGCCTACGAGCAGTACTTC	CASTITASAYEQYF
TRBD1	many	14	TRBV7-2	TRBJ1-4	TGTGCCAGCAGCCAGGGACAGGGACGTGAAAAACTGTTTTTT	CASSQGQGREKLFF
NA	many	14	TRBV12-3/TRBV12-4	TRBJ2-2	TGTGCCAGCAGTCGAGGAGGGTCCACCGGGGAGCTGTTTTTT	CASSRGGSTGELFF
TRBD1	NA	13	TRBV2	TRBJ2-5	TGTGCCAGCAGGACAGGACAGGGAGGGACCCAGTACTTC	CASRTGQGGTQYF
NA	many	13	TRBV2	TRBJ1-2	TGTGCCAGCAGTGAAAGAGGTGTCTATGGCTGCACCTTC	CASSERGVYGCTF
NA	many	14	TRBV2	TRBJ2-1	TGTGCCAGCCGGGGGCAGAGCTCCTACAATGAGCAGTTCTTC	CASRGQSSYNEQFF
TRBD2	few	20	TRBV6-2/TRBV6-3	TRBJ2-1	TGTGCCAGCAGTTACTCTCCAGGGGCGCCTAGCGGGAGTCTCTACAATGAGCAGTTCTTC	CASSYSPGAPSGSLYNEQFF
TRBD1	few	18	TRBV19	TRBJ1-6	TGTGCCAGTAGTCCGCTATCTTTGACAGGGGGTCTTAATTCACCCCTCCACTTT	CASSPLSLTGGLNSPLHF
TRBD1	many	16	TRBV10-3	TRBJ2-7	TGTGCCATCAGTGAGTCGATACAGGGGGACTTCTACGAGCAGGACTTC	CAISESIQGDFYEQDF
TRBD2	many	17	TRBV6-2/TRBV6-3	TRBJ2-1	TGTGCCAGCAGTGAAAGCCTAGCGGGAGGGAACTACAATGAGCAGTTCTTC	CASSESLAGGNYNEQFF
NA	NA	16	TRBV20-1	TRBJ2-2	TGCAGTGCGGCTAGGGGTGGTAGGGCGACCACCGGGGAGCTGTTTTTT	CSAARGGRATTGELFF
TRBD2	many	14	TRBV20-1	TRBJ2-1	TGCAGTGCTAGAGGGGAGGGGACGAGCAATGAGCAGTTCTTC	CSARGEGTSNEQFF
NA	NA	15	TRBV28	TRBJ2-5	TGTGCCACCTACGGGGCGGACGAGTTACGAGAGACCCAGTACTTC	CATYGADELRETQYF
NA	many	12	TRBV20-1	TRBJ2-7	TGCAGTGCCAGGACAGAGGGCTACGAGCAGTACTTC	CSARTEGYEQYF
TRBD1	many	13	TRBV19	TRBJ1-1	TGTGCCAGCAACAGGGGGGCGAACACTGAAGCTTTCTTT	CASNRGANTEAFF
NA	many	13	TRBV6-5	TRBJ2-7	TGTGCCAGCAGTTACGACCGTCGGCACGAGCAGTACTTC	CASSYDRRHEQYF
TRBD1	NA	14	TRBV28	TRBJ2-1	TGTGCCAGCAGTACGGACAGGGGGCGGGCTGAGCAGTTCTTC	CASSTDRGRAEQFF
TRBD2	many	16	TRBV11-3	TRBJ2-7	TGTGCCAGCAGCAGAGGGACTAGCGGGAGAGGGGACGAGCAGTACTTC	CASSRGTSGRGDEQYF
TRBD2	many	13	TRBV28	TRBJ2-3	TGTGCCAGCTTGCCTAGCGGGAGGCCAACGCAGTATTTT	CASLPSGRPTQYF
TRBD2	NA	15	TRBV9	TRBJ2-1	TGTGCCAGCAGCCCGGGCCCGGGGGGTTACAATGAGCAGTTCTTC	CASSPGPGGYNEQFF